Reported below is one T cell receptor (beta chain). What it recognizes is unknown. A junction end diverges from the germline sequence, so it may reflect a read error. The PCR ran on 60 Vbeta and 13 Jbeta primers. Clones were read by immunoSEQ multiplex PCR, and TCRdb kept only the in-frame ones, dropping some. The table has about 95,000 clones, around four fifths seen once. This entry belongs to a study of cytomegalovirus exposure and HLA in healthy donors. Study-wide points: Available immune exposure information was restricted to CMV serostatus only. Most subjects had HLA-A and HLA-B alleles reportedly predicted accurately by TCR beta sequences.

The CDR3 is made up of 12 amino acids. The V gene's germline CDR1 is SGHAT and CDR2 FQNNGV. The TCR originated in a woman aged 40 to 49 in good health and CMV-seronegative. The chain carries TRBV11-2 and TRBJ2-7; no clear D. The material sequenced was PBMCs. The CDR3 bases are TGTGCCAGCAGCCCCCGAGGATCGCATCTCGATTTC. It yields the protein CASSPRGSHLDF.